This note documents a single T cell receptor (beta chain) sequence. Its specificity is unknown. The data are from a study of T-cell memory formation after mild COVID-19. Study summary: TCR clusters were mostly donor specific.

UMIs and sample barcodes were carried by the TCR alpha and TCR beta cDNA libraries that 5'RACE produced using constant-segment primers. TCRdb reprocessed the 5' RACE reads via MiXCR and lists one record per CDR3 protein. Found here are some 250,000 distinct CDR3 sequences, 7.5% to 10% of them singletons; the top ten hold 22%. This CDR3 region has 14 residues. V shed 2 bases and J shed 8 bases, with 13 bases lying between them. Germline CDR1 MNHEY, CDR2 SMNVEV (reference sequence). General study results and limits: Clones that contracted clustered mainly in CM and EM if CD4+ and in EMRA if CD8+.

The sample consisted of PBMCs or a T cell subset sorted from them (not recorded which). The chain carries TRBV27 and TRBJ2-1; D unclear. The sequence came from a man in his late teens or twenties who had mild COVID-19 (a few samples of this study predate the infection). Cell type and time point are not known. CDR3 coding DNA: TGTGCCAGCAGTTTAGGCCTAGTCTTCGATGAGCAGTTCTTC. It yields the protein CASSLGLVFDEQFF.